The subject of this entry is one T cell receptor beta chain. Its target is unknown. Assay: immunoSEQ multiplex PCR; the TCRdb copy retains only in-frame clones and omits some. Among 220,000 or so clones listed, approximately 88% were seen once. Germline loops: CDR1 MNHEY, CDR2 SMNVEV (reference sequence). Trimming removed 7 bases from V and 2 bases from J; junction bases left unmatched: 5. This CDR3 spans 15 amino acids. These data originate in a study of cytomegalovirus exposure and HLA in healthy donors. Whole-study results and caveats: The dataset shows that most TCR sequences were rare, while some public TCRs occurred in many donors. The listing of some 170 TCR beta chains classed them as cytomegalovirus-associated. A classifier reportedly called cytomegalovirus status with high sensitivity and specificity.

The validation cohort, a group of some 120 subjects, included the donors and was separate from the roughly 700-subject first cohort. The TCR originated in a woman in her 30s in good health and CMV-seropositive. Specimen: PBMCs. This chain links TRBV27 with TRBJ2-6; 7 bases fit TRBD1. The CDR3 here is CASTSGQPGANVLTF. CDR3 coding DNA: TGTGCCAGCACCTCGGGACAGCCTGGGGCCAACGTCCTGACTTTC. Full variable domain (missing parts from reference TRBV27 and TRBJ2-6): EAQVTQNPRYLITVTGKKLTVTCSQNMNHEYMSWYRQDPGLGLRQIYYSMNVEVTDKGDVPEGYKVSRKEKRNFPLILESPSPNQTSLYFCASTSGQPGANVLTFGAGSRLTVL.